Sequencing of this T cell receptor beta chain was carried out in a study of cytomegalovirus exposure and HLA in healthy donors. About the study: An earlier analysis found 120 million or so unique TCR beta sequences from around 180 million T cells. An early data release held approximately 80 million unique TCRs from HLA-typed donors. Study-level findings and limits: The study carried out a later analysis of TCR beta sequences. It associated 15,000 to 20,000 of them with specific HLA alleles at a false discovery rate of 0.05. Reportedly, diagnosis of cytomegalovirus status by the classifier showed high specificity and sensitivity.

The PCR had 60 Vbeta and 13 Jbeta primers. Clones were sequenced by immunoSEQ multiplex PCR, and TCRdb holds only the in-frame ones, with some missing. The sample has approximately 80,000 clones; just under 80% are singletons. Note on this clone: Its antigen is not known.

Trimming cost V 7 bases and J 4 bases; bases outside gene matches: 8. The germline CDR1 and CDR2 sequences are SNHLY and FYNNEI. CDR3 length equals 14 residues. The chain couples TRBV2 to TRBJ2-7; 9 bases match TRBD2. The sample taken for sequencing was PBMCs. The receptor was derived from a male donor in good health and CMV-seropositive. CDR3 coding DNA: TGTGCCAGCACCGAGGGACTAGCTATTTACGAGCAGTACTTC. Translated: CASTEGLAIYEQYF.